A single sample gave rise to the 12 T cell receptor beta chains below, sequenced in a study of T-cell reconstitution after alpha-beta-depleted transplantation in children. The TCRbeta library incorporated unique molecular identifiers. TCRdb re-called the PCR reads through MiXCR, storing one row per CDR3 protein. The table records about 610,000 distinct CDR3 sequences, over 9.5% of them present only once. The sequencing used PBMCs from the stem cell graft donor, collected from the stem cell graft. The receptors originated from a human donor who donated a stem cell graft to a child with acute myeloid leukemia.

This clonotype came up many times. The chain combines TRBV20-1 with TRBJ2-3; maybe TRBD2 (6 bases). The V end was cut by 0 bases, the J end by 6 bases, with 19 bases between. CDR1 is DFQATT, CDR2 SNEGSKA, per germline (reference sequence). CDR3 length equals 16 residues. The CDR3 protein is CSARDSLGGKGDTQYF. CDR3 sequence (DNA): TGCAGTGCTAGAGATAGTCTTGGCGGGAAAGGTGATACGCAGTATTTT.

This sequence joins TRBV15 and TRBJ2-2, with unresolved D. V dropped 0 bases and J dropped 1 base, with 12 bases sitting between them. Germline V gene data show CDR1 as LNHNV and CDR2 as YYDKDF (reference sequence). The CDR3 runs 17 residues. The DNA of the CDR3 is TGTGCCACCAGCAGAGAAAGTGGCGGCGTGAACACCGGGGAGCTGTTTTTT. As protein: CATSRESGGVNTGELFF.

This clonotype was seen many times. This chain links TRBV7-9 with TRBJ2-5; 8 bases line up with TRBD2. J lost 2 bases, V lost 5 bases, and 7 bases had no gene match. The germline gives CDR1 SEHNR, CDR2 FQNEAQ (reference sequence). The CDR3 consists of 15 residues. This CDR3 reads CASSPAGVGQETQYF. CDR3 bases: TGTGCCAGCAGCCCAGCGGGAGTTGGGCAAGAGACCCAGTACTTC.

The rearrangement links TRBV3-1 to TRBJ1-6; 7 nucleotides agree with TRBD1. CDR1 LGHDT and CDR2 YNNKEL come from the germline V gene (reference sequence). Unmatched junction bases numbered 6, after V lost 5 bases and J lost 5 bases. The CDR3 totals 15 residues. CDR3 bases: TGTGCCAGCAGCGCCCGGGACAGTCATAATTCACCCCTCCACTTT. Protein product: CASSARDSHNSPLHF.

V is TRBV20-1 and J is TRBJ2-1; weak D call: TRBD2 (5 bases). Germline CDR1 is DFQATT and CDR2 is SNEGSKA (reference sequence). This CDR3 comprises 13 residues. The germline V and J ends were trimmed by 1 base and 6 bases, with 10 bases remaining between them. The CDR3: CSARAGTRNEQFF. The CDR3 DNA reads TGCAGTGCTAGAGCGGGAACGCGCAATGAGCAGTTCTTC.

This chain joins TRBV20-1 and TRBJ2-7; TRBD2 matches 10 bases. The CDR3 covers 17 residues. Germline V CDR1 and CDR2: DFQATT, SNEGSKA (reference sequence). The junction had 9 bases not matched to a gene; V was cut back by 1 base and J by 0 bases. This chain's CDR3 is CSARALGLAVPSYEQYF. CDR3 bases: TGCAGTGCTAGAGCCCTCGGACTAGCGGTCCCCTCCTACGAGCAGTACTTC.

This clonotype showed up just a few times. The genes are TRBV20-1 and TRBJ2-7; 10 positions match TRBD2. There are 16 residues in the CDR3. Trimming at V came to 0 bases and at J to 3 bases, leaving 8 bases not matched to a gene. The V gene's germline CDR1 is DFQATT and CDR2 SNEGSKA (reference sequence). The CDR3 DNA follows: TGCAGTGCTAGAGACGGACTAGCGGACCCCGGCTACGAGCAGTACTTC. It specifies CSARDGLADPGYEQYF.

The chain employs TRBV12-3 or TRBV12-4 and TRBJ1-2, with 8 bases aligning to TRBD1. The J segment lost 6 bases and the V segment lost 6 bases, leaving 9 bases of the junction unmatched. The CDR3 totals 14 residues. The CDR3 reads CASRVTGAQDGYTF. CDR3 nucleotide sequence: TGTGCCAGCAGGGTGACAGGGGCCCAGGATGGCTACACCTTC.

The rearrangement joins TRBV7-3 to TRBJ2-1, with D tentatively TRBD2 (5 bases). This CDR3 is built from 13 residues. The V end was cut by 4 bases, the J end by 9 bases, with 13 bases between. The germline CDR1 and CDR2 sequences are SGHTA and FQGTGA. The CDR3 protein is CASSWLGESEQFF. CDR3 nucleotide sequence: TGTGCCAGCAGCTGGCTCGGGGAGTCTGAGCAGTTCTTC. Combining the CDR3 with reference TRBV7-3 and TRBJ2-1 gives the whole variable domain GAGVSQTPSNKVTEKGKYVELRCDPISGHTALYWYRQSLGQGPEFLIYFQGTGAADDSGLPNDRFFAVRPEGSVSTLKIQRTERGDSAVYLCASSWLGESEQFFGPGTRLTVL.

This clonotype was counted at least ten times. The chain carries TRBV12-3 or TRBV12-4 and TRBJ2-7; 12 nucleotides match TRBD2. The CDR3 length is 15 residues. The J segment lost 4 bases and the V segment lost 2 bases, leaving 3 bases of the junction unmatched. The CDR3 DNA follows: TGTGCCAGCAGTTTAAGGACTAGCGGGAATTACGAGCAGTACTTC. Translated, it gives CASSLRTSGNYEQYF.

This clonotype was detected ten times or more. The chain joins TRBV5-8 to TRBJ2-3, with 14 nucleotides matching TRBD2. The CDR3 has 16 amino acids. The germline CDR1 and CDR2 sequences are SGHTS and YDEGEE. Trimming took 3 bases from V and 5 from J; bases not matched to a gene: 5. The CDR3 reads CASSSGLAGVRDTQYF. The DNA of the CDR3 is TGTGCCAGCAGCTCGGGACTAGCGGGAGTTAGAGATACGCAGTATTTT.

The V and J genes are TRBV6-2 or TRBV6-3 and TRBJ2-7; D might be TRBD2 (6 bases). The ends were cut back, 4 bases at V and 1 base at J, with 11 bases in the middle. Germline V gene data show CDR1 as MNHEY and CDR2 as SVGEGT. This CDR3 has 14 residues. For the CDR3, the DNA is TGTGCCAGCAGTTCATTAGCGGAGTCCTACGAGCAGTACTTC. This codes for CASSSLAESYEQYF.